This entry features one T cell receptor beta chain sequence. Its antigen is currently unknown. The data were obtained in a study of blood T cells in healthy people across ages. Every sample yielded at least 6 million isolated PBMCs. It was with a sample-barcoded 5' primer and a J-beta primer mix that a second PCR of roughly 7 to 12 cycles was run. One entry per CDR3 protein, called by TCRdb with MiXCR from the 5' RACE reads. The profile covers about 570,000 distinct CDR3 sequences, with about a quarter appearing a single time and about 3.9% taken by the ten largest. The study's findings and limits: Per million T cells, TCR beta diversity dropped about linearly as age rose.

The data were also submitted as part of a second study, on T cells of mothers and their children. From that study: Three healthy Caucasian mothers served as donors, and their six children did as well. Within related and unrelated pairs, thymic selection shapes TCR recombination output in a similar way.

Sequencing used blood. This sequence originates from a boy aged 2-9 years in good health.

Written as DNA, the CDR3 is TGCAGTGCTAGACCCCTCACAGGGGCCTACGAGCAGTACTTC. Encoded protein: CSARPLTGAYEQYF. V and J are TRBV20-1 and TRBJ2-5, with 7 bases matching TRBD1. The J call is in doubt because the DNA end fits TRBJ2-7 better. The length of the CDR3 is 14 residues. Germline loops: CDR1 DFQATT, CDR2 SNEGSKA (reference sequence).